This T cell receptor (beta chain) was recorded in a study of human T cells and chemical hapten exposure. Time point reported: healthy volunteer bleed at 6 weeks. Unfractionated whole blood served as the source for total RNA extraction. In the original workflow: The number of TCRs in each sample had a median of approximately 96,000 and spanned about 20,000 to 690,600. One entry per CDR3 protein, called by TCRdb with MiXCR from the RACE reads. The V and J calls and clone size are TCRdb's, not the authors'. The table records around 70,000 distinct CDR3 sequences, approximately 6.2% of them present only once. This clonotype has ten or more counts. What it recognizes is unknown. Findings of the study overall: After DPC sensitization, TCRs above 1 in 1000 frequency showed no change.

CDR1 is MNHEY and CDR2 is SMNVEV in the germline V gene (reference sequence). V gave up 6 bases and J gave up 1 base, with 3 bases separating them. CDR3 size: 12 residues. This clonotype was obtained from a female donor in good health. Some clones in this sample may be carry-over from other donors' samples. The sequenced sample consisted of whole blood. The rearrangement uses TRBV27 and TRBJ2-2; the D is unclear. The CDR3 nucleotides read TGTGCCAGCAGACTGAACACCGGGGAGCTGTTTTTT. Its translation: CASRLNTGELFF.